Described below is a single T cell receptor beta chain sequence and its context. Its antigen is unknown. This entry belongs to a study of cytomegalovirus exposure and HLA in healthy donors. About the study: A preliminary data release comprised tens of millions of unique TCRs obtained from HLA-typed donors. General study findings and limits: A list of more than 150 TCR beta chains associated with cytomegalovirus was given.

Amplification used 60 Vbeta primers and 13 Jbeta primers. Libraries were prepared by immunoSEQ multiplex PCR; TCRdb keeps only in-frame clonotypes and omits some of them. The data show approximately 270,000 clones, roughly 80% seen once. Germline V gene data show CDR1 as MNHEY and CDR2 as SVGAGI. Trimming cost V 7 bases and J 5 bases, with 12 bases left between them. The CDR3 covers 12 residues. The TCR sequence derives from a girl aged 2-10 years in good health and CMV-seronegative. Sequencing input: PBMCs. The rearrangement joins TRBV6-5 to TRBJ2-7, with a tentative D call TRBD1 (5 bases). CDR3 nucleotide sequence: TGTGCCAGCACAGGGAATTCCAACGAGCAGTACTTC. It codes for CASTGNSNEQYF.